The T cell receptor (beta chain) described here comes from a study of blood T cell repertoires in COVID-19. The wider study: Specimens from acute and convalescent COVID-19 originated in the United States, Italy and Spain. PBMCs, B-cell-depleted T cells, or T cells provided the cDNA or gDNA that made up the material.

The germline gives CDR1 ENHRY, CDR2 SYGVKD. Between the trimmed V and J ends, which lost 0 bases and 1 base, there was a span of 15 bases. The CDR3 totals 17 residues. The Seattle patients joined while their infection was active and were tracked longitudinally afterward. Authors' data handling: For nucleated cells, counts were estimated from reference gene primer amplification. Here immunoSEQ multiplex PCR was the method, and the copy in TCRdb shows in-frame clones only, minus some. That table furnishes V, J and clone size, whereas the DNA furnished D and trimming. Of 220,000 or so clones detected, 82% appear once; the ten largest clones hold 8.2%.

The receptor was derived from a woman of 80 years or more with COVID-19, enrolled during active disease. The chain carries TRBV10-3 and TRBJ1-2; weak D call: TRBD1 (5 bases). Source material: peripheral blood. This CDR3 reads CAISESSGQGGNYGYTF. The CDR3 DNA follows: TGTGCCATCAGTGAGTCGTCAGGGCAGGGAGGTAACTATGGCTACACCTTC.